The 21 T cell receptor beta chains presented below share a single source sample, sequenced in a study of blood T cell repertoires in COVID-19 (dated by TCRdb to between 2020 and 2021). Library preparation was by the immunoSEQ multiplex PCR assay. What TCRdb holds here is the immuneACCESS table cut down to in-frame rearrangements. Part of the clones is not present; checked against another copy, under half of the missing clones reflect an unresolved V gene, and the others are unexplained. This sample has a few hundred thousand clones in its table, and 87% of those were observed once. Jointly, the top ten make up about 3% of the sample. The specimen sequenced was PBMCs or T cells enriched from blood (not recorded which). The receptor source for this set is a woman in her twenties or thirties who had recovered from COVID-19.

CDR3: CASSQGQPGNGNTGELFF. Here the CDR3 DNA reads TGTGCCAGCAGCCAAGGTCAGCCCGGGAATGGAAACACCGGGGAGCTGTTTTTT. The chain uses TRBV3-1 (or the pseudogene TRBV3-2) and TRBJ2-2; a possible D gene is TRBD2 (5 bases). CDR3 length equals 18 residues. V was cut by 1 base and J by 2 bases, with 17 bases left in between. The germline gives CDR1 LGHDT, CDR2 YNNKEL (reference sequence).

The DNA for the CDR3 is TGTGCCAGCAGCCCCGGGGGACAGGGGTTTTACAATGAGCAGTTCTTC. Protein: CASSPGGQGFYNEQFF. The J gene is TRBJ2-1, the V gene TRBV5-4; 10 nucleotides align to TRBD1. Trimming took 4 bases from V and 4 from J; bases not matched to a gene: 8. Germline assignment: CDR1 SGHNT and CDR2 YYREEE (reference sequence). The CDR3 totals 16 residues. The whole variable domain, filled in from reference TRBV5-4 and TRBJ2-1, reads ETGVTQSPTHLIKTRGQQVTLRCSSQSGHNTVSWYQQALGQGPQFIFQYYREEENGRGNFPPRFSGLQFPNYSSELNVNALELDDSALYLCASSPGGQGFYNEQFFGPGTRLTVL.

The chain employs TRBV7-3 and TRBJ2-2, with D tentatively TRBD2 (6 bases). The ends were cut back, 5 bases at V and 2 bases at J, with 12 bases in the middle. This CDR3 has 15 residues. The V gene's germline CDR1 is SGHTA and CDR2 FQGTGA. The CDR3 coding sequence is TGTGCCAGCAGCGCCGCACTAGCAAACACCGGGGAGCTGTTTTTT. This gives the protein CASSAALANTGELFF.

The J gene is TRBJ2-7, the V gene TRBV6-5, with D maybe TRBD2 (6 bases). Trimming shortened V by 10 bases and J by 3 bases, and 16 bases separated the two germline ends. The CDR3 consists of 13 residues. Germline V gives CDR1 MNHEY, CDR2 SVGAGI. The CDR3 DNA reads TGTGCCACCGGGGGAGCAGGGAGCTACGAGCAGTACTTC. Its protein product is CATGGAGSYEQYF.

The DNA of the CDR3 is TGTGCCAGCAGCGTTGGAATGGAGGAGACCCAGTACTTC. It specifies CASSVGMEETQYF. V gene TRBV9 combines with J gene TRBJ2-5; D is undetermined. The germline V and J ends were trimmed by 2 bases and 5 bases, with 10 bases remaining between them. The CDR3 length is 13 residues. CDR1 is SGDLS and CDR2 is YYNGEE in the germline V gene.

CDR3 sequence: CASKANEGSGNTIYF. As DNA, the CDR3 is TGTGCCAGCAAGGCCAACGAGGGATCTGGAAACACCATATATTTT. The chain is built from TRBV6-5 and TRBJ1-3; D gene ambiguous. The germline V gene encodes CDR1 MNHEY and CDR2 SVGAGI. The CDR3 runs to 15 residues. The V end lost 7 bases, the J end lost 1 base, and 14 bases lay between the germline ends.

The chain has TRBV13 and TRBJ2-3, with D hard to call. The V gene's germline CDR1 is PRHDT and CDR2 FYEKMQ (reference sequence). Trimming shortened V by 4 bases and J by 0 bases, and 11 bases separated the two germline ends. This CDR3 comprises 15 residues. CDR3 bases: TGTGCCAGCAGCTATGAGTACCGCAGCACAGATACGCAGTATTTT. It translates to CASSYEYRSTDTQYF.

A single count supports this clone. The CDR3 DNA is TGTGCCAGCAGTTTATATGAGGGCAATGAGCAGTTCTTC. Its protein product is CASSLYEGNEQFF. The rearrangement joins TRBV27 to TRBJ2-1, with a tentative D call TRBD2 (5 bases). The V end lost 1 base, the J end lost 6 bases, and 7 bases lay between the germline ends. This CDR3 comprises 13 residues. Germline-derived CDR1 and CDR2 are MNHEY and SMNVEV (reference sequence).

V is TRBV7-6 and J is TRBJ2-7, with 9 positions matching TRBD2. Germline lookup yields CDR1 SGHVS and CDR2 FNYEAQ. The V segment lost 0 bases and the J segment 0 bases; nucleotides outside the gene matches: 9. The CDR3 length is 18 residues. The CDR3 DNA follows: TGTGCCAGCAGCTTAGCGATTAGCGGGAGCCCGAGCTCCTACGAGCAGTACTTC. Residues: CASSLAISGSPSSYEQYF.

The chain recombines TRBV4-1 with TRBJ2-7; the D gene is possibly TRBD1 (6 bases). This CDR3 is 15 amino acids long. Trimming shortened V by 0 bases and J by 3 bases, and 12 bases separated the two germline ends. Germline V gene lookup returns CDR1 MGHRA and CDR2 YSYEKL. In DNA form, the CDR3 reads TGCGCCAGCAGCCAAGATCGACAGGCTATCTACGAGCAGTACTTC. It is translated as CASSQDRQAIYEQYF.

The genes are TRBV18 and TRBJ2-1, with 10 bases lining up with TRBD2. The CDR3 extends over 14 amino acids. The J segment lost 9 bases and the V segment lost 8 bases, leaving 10 bases of the junction unmatched. Germline V gene data show CDR1 as KGHSH and CDR2 as LQKENI. The CDR3 region is CASPEDSGRPEQFF. In DNA, the CDR3 is TGTGCCAGCCCAGAGGATAGCGGGAGGCCTGAGCAGTTCTTC.

The chain couples TRBV7-8 to TRBJ2-7; D is perhaps TRBD1 (5 bases). The CDR3 loop spans 15 amino acids. Looked up from germline, CDR1 is SGHVS and CDR2 is FQNEAQ. V lost 1 base and J 3 bases, leaving 13 bases between the germline ends. The CDR3 DNA is TGTGCCAGCAGCTTAGGTTCAGGGAAGTTCTACGAGCAGTACTTC. Translated: CASSLGSGKFYEQYF.

V gene TRBV4-2 combines with J gene TRBJ2-1; 7 nucleotides match TRBD1. The CDR3 runs to 17 residues. Germline V gene lookup returns CDR1 LGHNA and CDR2 YNFKEQ. With V trimmed by 5 bases and J by 6 bases, 16 bases remained unmatched. The CDR3 nucleotides are TGTGCCAGCAGCTACCAAGCCGGGGACAGCTGGGGCAATGAGCAGTTCTTC. Amino acid sequence: CASSYQAGDSWGNEQFF.

CDR3 DNA: TGTGCCAGCAACCCCCGGACTAGCGGGGAACTAGGTGAGCAGTTCTTC. It encodes CASNPRTSGELGEQFF. The V call is TRBV9, the J call TRBJ2-1, with TRBD2 matching over 12 bases. The CDR3 has 16 amino acids. Looked up from germline, CDR1 is SGDLS and CDR2 is YYNGEE. V gave up 6 bases and J gave up 9 bases; unmatched junction bases: 13. Using reference TRBV9 and TRBJ2-1 for the parts outside the CDR3, the full variable domain is DSGVTQTPKHLITATGQRVTLRCSPRSGDLSVYWYQQSLDQGLQFLIQYYNGEERAKGNILERFSAQQFPDLHSELNLSSLELGDSALYFCASNPRTSGELGEQFFGPGTRLTVL.

The chain combines TRBV13 with TRBJ2-1, with 11 nucleotides matching TRBD1. The CDR3 length is 14 residues. V dropped 5 bases and J dropped 9; count of bases not matched to a gene: 6. Germline-derived CDR1 and CDR2 are PRHDT and FYEKMQ (reference sequence). The CDR3 sequence: CASSTGQGGSEQFF. CDR3 nucleotide sequence: TGTGCCAGCAGCACGGGACAGGGGGGGAGTGAGCAGTTCTTC.

This chain joins TRBV3-1 (or the pseudogene TRBV3-2) and TRBJ1-2, with 7 bases aligning to TRBD1. CDR1 LGHDT and CDR2 YNNKEL come from the germline V gene (reference sequence). The CDR3 loop spans 17 amino acids. V lost 3 bases to trimming and J lost 5 bases; unmatched junction nucleotides: 15. The CDR3 protein is CASSQPSDDRDGYGYTF. The CDR3 DNA follows: TGTGCCAGCAGCCAGCCCTCCGATGACAGGGATGGATATGGCTACACCTTC.

J is TRBJ2-7 and V is TRBV9; D may be TRBD1 (5 bases). Germline CDR1 is SGDLS and CDR2 is YYNGEE. The CDR3 consists of 13 residues. V lost 3 bases and J lost 1, with 8 bases in between. CDR3 sequence: CASSGQLSYEQYF. The CDR3, as DNA: TGTGCCAGCAGCGGACAGCTTTCCTACGAGCAGTACTTC.

V and J are TRBV2 and TRBJ1-5; D perhaps matches TRBD1 (5 bases). This CDR3 has 16 residues. Germline V gives CDR1 SNHLY, CDR2 FYNNEI. The ends were cut back, 5 bases at V and 1 base at J, with 15 bases in the middle. CDR3 sequence (DNA): TGTGCCAGCAGTCCCCGGGGGGGGGAGAGCAATCAGCCCCAGCATTTT. Encoded protein: CASSPRGGESNQPQHF.

J is TRBJ2-5 and V is TRBV3-1 (or the pseudogene TRBV3-2); 8 positions agree with TRBD2. The V gene's germline CDR1 is LGHDT and CDR2 YNNKEL (reference sequence). The V segment lost 3 bases and the J segment 5 bases; nucleotides outside the gene matches: 5. The CDR3 is 14 residues long. In DNA, the CDR3 is TGTGCCAGCAGCCACAGACTAGCGTGGGAGACCCAGTACTTC. The encoded protein is CASSHRLAWETQYF.

This chain joins TRBV4-1 and TRBJ2-7, with 10 nucleotides matching TRBD1. The V and J ends lost 4 bases and 2 bases, in that order; junction bases with no gene match: 5. Germline CDR1 reads MGHRA; CDR2 reads YSYEKL. The CDR3 has 15 residues. CDR3 in amino acids: CASSRTGTGAYEQYF. The CDR3 DNA sequence: TGCGCCAGCAGCCGGACCGGGACAGGGGCCTACGAGCAGTACTTC.

To note about this clone: The junction and the germline gene differ at one end; a read error may be behind it. This chain links TRBV30 with TRBJ2-7, with D possibly being TRBD2 (5 bases). Germline-derived CDR1 and CDR2 are GTSNPN and SVGIG (reference sequence). This CDR3 is 12 amino acids long. The CDR3 nucleotides read TGTGCCTGGAGGGTCTACAGCGGACCGACTACCTTC. It codes for CAWRVYSGPTTF.